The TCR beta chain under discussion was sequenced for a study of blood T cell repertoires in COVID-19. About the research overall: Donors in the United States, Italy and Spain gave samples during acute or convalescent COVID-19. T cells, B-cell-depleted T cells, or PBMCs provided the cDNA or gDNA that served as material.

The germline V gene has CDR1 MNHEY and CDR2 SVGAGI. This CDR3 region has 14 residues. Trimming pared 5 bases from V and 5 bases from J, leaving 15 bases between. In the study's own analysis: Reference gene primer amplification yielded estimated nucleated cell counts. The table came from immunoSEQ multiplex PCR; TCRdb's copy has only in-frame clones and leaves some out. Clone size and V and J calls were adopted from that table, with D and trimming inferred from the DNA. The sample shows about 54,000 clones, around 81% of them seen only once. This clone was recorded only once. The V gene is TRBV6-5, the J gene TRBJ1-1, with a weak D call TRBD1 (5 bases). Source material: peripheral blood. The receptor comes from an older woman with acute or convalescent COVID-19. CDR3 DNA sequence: TGTGCCAGCAGTCGCGGGGGGGGTGGAACTGAAGCTTTCTTT. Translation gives CASSRGGGGTEAFF.